This T cell receptor beta chain stems from a study of CD8+CD57+ T cells in acquired aplastic anemia. Study overall: Quantities of DNA derived from sorted CD4+ and CD8+ cells averaged approximately 3 ug. Study-wide findings and caveats: The study identified more than 25 CD8+ CDR3 sequences shared by patients and controls. Patients did not significantly differ from controls in CD8+ Simpson's diversity.

TCR beta VDJ and CDR3 profiles were obtained from a genomic DNA template. Each CDR3 protein is one row after TCRdb ran MiXCR on the reads. This table has under 350,000 distinct CDR3 sequences, under 60% appearing once. This CDR3 contains 15 residues. Per germline, CDR1 SNHLY and CDR2 FYNNEI. Trimming removed 4 bases from V and 4 bases from J; junction bases left unmatched: 8. Remarks on this clonotype: Its antigen is not identified.

An expansion of CD8+CD57+ cells by flow cytometry had been shown in patients chosen for sequencing. Severe acquired aplastic anemia affected all patients. The sequenced material came from sorted CD4+, CD8+, or CD8+CD57+ T cells (not recorded which) from PBMCs. The sequence came from a human donor with aplastic anemia. This chain links TRBV2 with TRBJ2-7; 9 bases are shared with TRBD1. The DNA for the CDR3 is TGTGCCAGCAGTGGTGGGACAGGGTCAAAATACGAGCAGTACTTC. It codes for CASSGGTGSKYEQYF.